The 14 T cell receptor beta chains below come from one sample, sequenced in a study of CD8+CD57+ T cells in acquired aplastic anemia. Genomic DNA provided the template from which TCR beta VDJ and CDR3 profiles were obtained. TCRdb recomputed calls from the reads with MiXCR, one row per CDR3 protein. The repertoire consists of fewer than 85,000 distinct CDR3 sequences, with around 70% occurring once and the leading ten covering about four fifths. All sequencing subjects had displayed CD8+CD57+ cell expansion on flow cytometry. Sample: sorted CD4+, CD8+, or CD8+CD57+ T cells (not recorded which) from PBMCs. These receptors came from a human donor with aplastic anemia.

In regard to this clonotype: This may be a read error: a much more frequent sequence differs by one nucleotide. This chain connects TRBV25-1 to TRBJ2-1, with D possibly matching TRBD2 (5 bases). Germline CDR1 reads MGHDK; CDR2 reads SYGVNS. This CDR3 is 14 amino acids long. DNA for the CDR3: TGTGCCAGCAGTGAATACGGACTTTACAATGAGCAGTCCTTC. Protein product: CASSEYGLYNEQSF.

This chain connects TRBV10-1 to TRBJ1-1, with D unresolved. The CDR3 spans 15 residues. V lost 3 bases to trimming and J lost 0 bases, with 11 bases between them. CDR1 WNHNN and CDR2 SYGVQD come from the germline V gene (reference sequence). The DNA of the CDR3 is TGCGCCAGCAGTGAAGTTAAGGGTATGAACACTGAAGCTTTCTTT. Residues: CASSEVKGMNTEAFF.

The V gene is TRBV15, the J gene TRBJ2-7, with D perhaps matching TRBD1 or TRBD2 (5 bases each). V lost 4 bases to trimming and J lost 6 bases, with 16 bases between them. Germline V gene sequence: CDR1 LNHNV, CDR2 YYDKDF (reference sequence). This CDR3 has 14 residues. Written as DNA, the CDR3 is TGTGCCACCAGCATAGGGGACCGGGCAATCGAGCAGTACTTC. Translated: CATSIGDRAIEQYF.

The chain recombines TRBV15 with TRBJ1-4; TRBD1 matches at 8 bases. Per germline, CDR1 LNHNV and CDR2 YYDKDF (reference sequence). The CDR3 extends over 16 amino acids. Trimming at V came to 3 bases and at J to 9 bases, leaving 12 bases not matched to a gene. As DNA, the CDR3 is TGTGCCACCAGCAGGGAGAGGGGACAGGAAAGTAAAAAACTGTTTTTT. As protein: CATSRERGQESKKLFF.

Note on this clonotype: Compared with germline, one end of the junction differs, possibly owing to a read error. This rearrangement joins TRBV7-2 to TRBJ1-1, with a possible D match to TRBD1 (5 bases). Germline loops: CDR1 SGHTA, CDR2 FQGNSA. CDR3 length: 12 residues. The CDR3 DNA is TGTGCCAGCAGCTTAGAGGCCAGGGAAGCTTACTTT. Residues: CASSLEAREAYF.

The V gene is TRBV24-1, the J gene TRBJ2-1; tentative D call: TRBD1 (6 bases). V was trimmed by 1 base and J by 7 bases, leaving 10 bases between them. This CDR3 has 14 residues. The germline gives CDR1 KGHDR, CDR2 SFDVKD. The CDR3 spells CATSDFTGKNEQFF. CDR3 sequence (DNA): TGTGCCACCAGTGATTTTACAGGGAAGAATGAGCAGTTCTTC.

V and J are TRBV9 and TRBJ1-1; tentatively, D is TRBD1 (5 bases). The germline CDR1 and CDR2 sequences are SGDLS and YYNGEE. V was pared by 2 bases and J by 5 bases, with 13 bases between. This CDR3 spans 14 amino acids. CDR3 DNA sequence: TGTGCCAGCAGCGTGGGGCCCATAGATACTGAAGCTTTCTTT. As protein: CASSVGPIDTEAFF.

This clonotype was detected a few times. This chain joins TRBV30 and TRBJ1-2, with D uncertain. The germline V and J ends were trimmed by 1 base and 2 bases, with 11 bases remaining between them. Germline values: CDR1 GTSNPN, CDR2 SVGIG (reference sequence). The CDR3 runs 14 residues. In DNA, the CDR3 is TGTGCCTGGAGTGGGGCAGTGGGAAACTATGGCTACACCTTC. Translated, it gives CAWSGAVGNYGYTF.

The chain has TRBV9 and TRBJ2-5, with D perhaps being TRBD1 or TRBD2 (5 bases each). Germline V lookup: CDR1 SGDLS, CDR2 YYNGEE. The CDR3 is made up of 14 amino acids. The ends were cut back, 0 bases at V and 5 bases at J, with 11 bases in the middle. CDR3 DNA sequence: TGTGCCAGCAGCGTAGGCGGCAGGGAGGAGACCCAGTACTTC. Amino acid sequence: CASSVGGREETQYF.

This chain links TRBV10-3 with TRBJ2-5, with 8 bases fitting TRBD1. The CDR3 has 14 amino acids. The V and J ends lost 6 bases and 4 bases, in that order; junction bases with no gene match: 7. From germline, CDR1 is ENHRY and CDR2 SYGVKD. The CDR3 DNA reads TGTGCCATCAGCGAGCCAGGGGGCCCAGAGACCCAGTACTTC. It specifies CAISEPGGPETQYF.

J is TRBJ1-1 and V is TRBV10-3; D might be TRBD1 (6 bases). From germline, CDR1 is ENHRY and CDR2 SYGVKD. V was clipped by 4 bases and J by 4 bases, with 10 bases between them. CDR3 length: 13 amino acids. CDR3 DNA sequence: TGTGCCATCAGTGCACAGGGAGGCACTGAAGCTTTCTTT. It translates to CAISAQGGTEAFF.

This rearrangement joins TRBV10-3 to TRBJ2-1, with a weak D call TRBD2 (6 bases). Trimming cost V 3 bases and J 9 bases, with 15 bases left between them. CDR1 and CDR2 (germline): ENHRY, SYGVKD. The CDR3 has 14 residues. CDR3 in amino acids: CAISETGEPGEQFF. CDR3 nucleotide sequence: TGTGCCATCAGTGAAACGGGGGAGCCGGGTGAGCAGTTCTTC.

The rearrangement links TRBV20-1 to TRBJ2-1; 11 nucleotides line up with TRBD2. Germline CDR1 and CDR2: DFQATT and SNEGSKA (reference sequence). The CDR3 sequence is 13 residues long. The ends lost 5 bases at V and 4 bases at J; junction bases unmatched: 1. The CDR3 bases are TGCAGTGCTTGGACTAGCGGGTACAATGAGCAGTTCTTC. Amino acids: CSAWTSGYNEQFF.

V gene TRBV20-1 combines with J gene TRBJ2-7; D tentatively reads TRBD1 or TRBD2 (5 bases each). Trimming pared 0 bases from V and 3 bases from J, leaving 6 bases between. The CDR3 has 12 residues. The germline gives CDR1 DFQATT, CDR2 SNEGSKA (reference sequence). As DNA, the CDR3 is TGCAGTGCTAGAGATGGGGGCTACGAGCAGTACTTC. It is translated as CSARDGGYEQYF.